The 19 T cell receptor beta chains below come from one sample, sequenced in a study of T cell responses to AZD1222 COVID-19 vaccine. This table comes from immunoSEQ multiplex PCR, and its TCRdb copy is limited to in-frame clones, with some not included. The data contain more than 85,000 clones, around 89% of them singletons. This specimen was peripheral blood, taken on day 0 of AZD1222 vaccination. The source of these receptors is an adult in good health.

The rearrangement joins TRBV6-1 to TRBJ2-2; D may match TRBD1 or TRBD2 (5 bases each). V lost 3 bases to trimming and J lost 6 bases, with 14 bases between them. The CDR3 has 15 amino acids. Germline loops: CDR1 MNHNS, CDR2 SASEGT. The CDR3 DNA is TGTGCCAGCAGTGATTTGGCCCTGGGGGCCGGGGAGCTGTTTTTT. It is translated as CASSDLALGAGELFF.

The J gene is TRBJ1-2, the V gene TRBV10-3, with D possibly being TRBD1 (5 bases). The CDR3 extends over 13 amino acids. In germline, CDR1 is ENHRY, CDR2 SYGVKD. Trimming stripped 1 base from V and 6 bases from J, with 9 bases between. The chain's CDR3 is CAISELQVDGYTF. The DNA for the CDR3 is TGTGCCATCAGTGAGTTACAGGTGGATGGCTACACCTTC.

The CDR3 DNA reads TGTGCCAGCAGTTCCCAGGAGAACACTGAAGCTTTCTTT. It codes for CASSSQENTEAFF. The V gene is TRBV6-2 or TRBV6-3, the J gene TRBJ1-1; D unclear. Germline V gene lookup returns CDR1 MNHEY and CDR2 SVGEGT. V lost 4 bases and J 1 base, leaving 7 bases between the germline ends. The CDR3 has 13 residues.

This chain joins TRBV5-1 and TRBJ2-5; 9 positions match TRBD1. After removal of 5 bases from V and 5 bases from J, the junction contained 4 bases not matched to a gene. Looked up from germline, CDR1 is SGHRS and CDR2 is YFSETQ. This CDR3 spans 13 amino acids. In DNA form, the CDR3 reads TGCGCCAGCAGTACAGGGGGCTCGGAGACCCAGTACTTC. It is translated as CASSTGGSETQYF.

CDR3 loop: CASSSGSTNEKLFF. The CDR3, as DNA: TGTGCCAGTAGTTCAGGGTCAACTAATGAAAAACTGTTTTTT. This chain connects TRBV19 to TRBJ1-4, with D possibly being TRBD1 (5 bases). Germline V gene lookup returns CDR1 LNHDA and CDR2 SQIVND (reference sequence). There are 14 residues in the CDR3. V shed 5 bases and J shed 0 bases, with 7 bases lying between them.

The rearrangement joins TRBV6-5 to TRBJ2-5, with 10 positions matching TRBD1. V lost 5 bases to trimming and J lost 5 bases; unmatched junction nucleotides: 5. CDR3 size: 14 residues. In germline, CDR1 is MNHEY, CDR2 SVGAGI. The CDR3, as DNA: TGTGCCAGCAGTCGACAGGGGGCTAAGGAGACCCAGTACTTC. Encoded protein: CASSRQGAKETQYF.

This clone has just a few counts. J is TRBJ2-1 and V is TRBV2; TRBD2 matches 8 bases. Germline lookup yields CDR1 SNHLY and CDR2 FYNNEI. This CDR3 has 14 amino acids. Trimming took 6 bases from V and 9 from J; bases not matched to a gene: 10. The CDR3 here is CASSQGLVAIEQFF. In DNA, the CDR3 is TGTGCCAGCAGCCAGGGACTAGTCGCCATTGAGCAGTTCTTC.

V usage is TRBV5-1 and J usage is TRBJ2-3; 8 bases fit TRBD1. CDR3 size: 14 residues. CDR1 and CDR2 (germline): SGHRS, YFSETQ. V gave up 7 bases and J gave up 3 bases; unmatched junction bases: 7. CDR3 nucleotides: TGCGCCAGCGGACCAGGACAGGGTACAGATACGCAGTATTTT. Residues: CASGPGQGTDTQYF.

Concerning this clone: An end of the junction differs from the germline gene, which may be a read error. J is TRBJ2-2 and V is TRBV7-7, with 9 nucleotides matching TRBD1. There are 15 residues in the CDR3. CDR1 and CDR2 from the germline V gene are SSHAT and FNYEAQ (reference sequence). The CDR3 nucleotides read TGTGCTAGCAGCACGGGACAGGGATTCACCGGGGAGCTGTTTTTT. Its translation is CASSTGQGFTGELFF.

This chain joins TRBV19 and TRBJ2-7; either TRBD1 or TRBD2 may fit D (5 bases each). There are 14 residues in the CDR3. V shed 11 bases and J shed 3 bases, with 20 bases lying between them. Germline V gives CDR1 LNHDA, CDR2 SQIVND (reference sequence). CDR3 nucleotide sequence: TGTGCCGCCAGCCCGGGGACGGCCGACTACGAGCAGTACTTC. Amino acids: CAASPGTADYEQYF.

The chain carries TRBV10-1 and TRBJ2-7; 15 bases line up with TRBD2. From germline, CDR1 is WNHNN and CDR2 SYGVQD (reference sequence). V lost 4 bases to trimming and J lost 7 bases; unmatched junction nucleotides: 17. The CDR3 runs 19 residues. The CDR3 loop is CASSGTQHPGTSGGSEQYF. CDR3 DNA: TGCGCCAGCAGTGGGACCCAGCACCCGGGGACTAGCGGGGGGTCGGAGCAGTACTTC.

The V gene is TRBV19, the J gene TRBJ2-1; possible D gene TRBD1, 6 bases. The CDR3 contains 14 residues. The V and J ends lost 5 bases and 1 base respectively, with 9 bases between them. The germline V gene has CDR1 LNHDA and CDR2 SQIVND (reference sequence). CDR3 sequence reads: CASSRQGSYNEQFF. The CDR3 coding sequence is TGTGCCAGTAGTCGGCAGGGGTCCTACAATGAGCAGTTCTTC.

In nucleotides, the CDR3 is TGTGCCAGCAGTGATCCCCACGCCTACGAGCAGTACTTC. Protein product: CASSDPHAYEQYF. The chain is built from TRBV25-1 and TRBJ2-7; D ambiguous. The CDR3 length is 13 residues. CDR1 is MGHDK, CDR2 SYGVNS, per germline. With 3 bases removed from V and 2 bases from J, the gap between germline ends came to 8 bases.

V usage is TRBV5-1 and J usage is TRBJ2-5, with 9 bases matching TRBD2. CDR3 length equals 16 residues. The V and J ends lost 0 bases and 4 bases, in that order; junction bases with no gene match: 7. Germline V CDR1 and CDR2: SGHRS, YFSETQ. The CDR3 DNA is TGCGCCAGCAGCTTGGTGGCTAGCGGGATGGGAGAGACCCAGTACTTC. This encodes CASSLVASGMGETQYF.

The J gene is TRBJ1-2, the V gene TRBV5-4, with 8 bases that match TRBD1. The CDR3 totals 17 residues. Germline assignment: CDR1 SGHNT and CDR2 YYREEE (reference sequence). V dropped 2 bases and J dropped 7; count of bases not matched to a gene: 16. CDR3 DNA sequence: TGTGCCAGCAGCTTAGCCGGGACAGGAAACCCCTCCGCTGGCTACACCTTC. It yields the protein CASSLAGTGNPSAGYTF.

The chain is built from TRBV2 and TRBJ2-5, with D uncertain. The V end was cut by 0 bases, the J end by 3 bases, with 2 bases between. The germline gives CDR1 SNHLY, CDR2 FYNNEI. This CDR3 region has 12 residues. This CDR3 reads CASSEAEETQYF. DNA of the CDR3: TGTGCCAGCAGTGAAGCGGAAGAGACCCAGTACTTC.

CDR3: CASSPAGGSSYNEQFF. The CDR3 nucleotides read TGTGCCAGCAGCCCAGCTGGCGGGAGCTCCTACAATGAGCAGTTCTTC. V is TRBV7-2 and J is TRBJ2-1, with 7 bases that match TRBD2. CDR3 length: 16 residues. Trimming at V came to 5 bases and at J to 0 bases, leaving 7 bases not matched to a gene. In germline, CDR1 is SGHTA, CDR2 FQGNSA.

This clone was seen once. The chain recombines TRBV7-2 with TRBJ1-1, with D possibly TRBD1 on 6 matching bases. Trimming took 5 bases from V and 8 from J, leaving 15 bases between them. The CDR3 extends over 13 amino acids. Germline V lookup: CDR1 SGHTA, CDR2 FQGNSA. CDR3 sequence (DNA): TGTGCCAGCAGCATCCAGATGACAGGAGAAGCTTTCTTT. It yields the protein CASSIQMTGEAFF. Drawing the rest from reference TRBV7-2 and TRBJ1-1, the complete variable domain is GAGVSQSPSNKVTEKGKDVELRCDPISGHTALYWYRQSLGQGLEFLIYFQGNSAPDKSGLPSDRFSAERTGGSVSTLTIQRTQQEDSAVYLCASSIQMTGEAFFGQGTRLTVV.

The chain links TRBV15 to TRBJ1-5, with no clear D. This CDR3 contains 16 residues. V lost 1 base and J 2 bases, leaving 12 bases between the germline ends. Germline-derived CDR1 and CDR2 are LNHNV and YYDKDF (reference sequence). In DNA form, the CDR3 reads TGTGCCACCAGCAGAGGTCCGTCTCAAGGCAATCAGCCCCAGCATTTT. It encodes CATSRGPSQGNQPQHF.